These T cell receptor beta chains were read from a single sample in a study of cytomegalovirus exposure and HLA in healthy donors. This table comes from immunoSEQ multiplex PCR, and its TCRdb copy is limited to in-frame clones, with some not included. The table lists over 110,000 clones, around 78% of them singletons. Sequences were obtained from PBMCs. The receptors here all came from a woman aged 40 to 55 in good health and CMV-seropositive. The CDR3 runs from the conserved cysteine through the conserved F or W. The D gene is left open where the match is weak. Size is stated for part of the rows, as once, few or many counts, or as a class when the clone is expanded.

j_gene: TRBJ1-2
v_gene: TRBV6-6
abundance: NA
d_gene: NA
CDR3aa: CASSSSGDTFYGYTF
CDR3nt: TGTGCCAGCAGCTCCAGCGGGGACACCTTCTATGGCTACACCTTC

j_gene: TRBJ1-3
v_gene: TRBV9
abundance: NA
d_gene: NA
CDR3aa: CASSVALGGSGNTIYF
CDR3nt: TGTGCCAGCAGCGTAGCTCTAGGGGGCTCTGGAAACACCATATATTTT

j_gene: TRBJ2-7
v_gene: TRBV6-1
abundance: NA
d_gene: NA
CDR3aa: CASRPGLSSYEQYF
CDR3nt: TGTGCCAGCAGGCCGGGACTGAGCTCCTACGAGCAGTACTTC

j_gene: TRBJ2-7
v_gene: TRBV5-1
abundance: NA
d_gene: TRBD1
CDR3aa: CASSWGQGLGEQYF
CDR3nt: TGCGCCAGCAGCTGGGGACAGGGCTTGGGCGAGCAGTACTTC

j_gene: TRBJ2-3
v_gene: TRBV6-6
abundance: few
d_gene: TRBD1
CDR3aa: CASSTTGSGSGDTQYF
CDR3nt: TGTGCCAGCAGCACGACAGGGAGTGGCTCAGGGGATACGCAGTATTTT

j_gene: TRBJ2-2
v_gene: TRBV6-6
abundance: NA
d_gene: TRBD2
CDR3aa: CASSFGRGVHGELFF
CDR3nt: TGTGCCAGCAGTTTTGGGCGGGGGGTTCACGGGGAGCTGTTTTTT

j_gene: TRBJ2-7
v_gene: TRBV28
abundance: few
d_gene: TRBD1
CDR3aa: CASSSPGDRFSYEQYF
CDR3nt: TGTGCCAGCAGTTCGCCAGGGGACAGGTTTTCCTACGAGCAGTACTTC

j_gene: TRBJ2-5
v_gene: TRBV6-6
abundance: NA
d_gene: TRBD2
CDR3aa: CASSYRGGLETQYF
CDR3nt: TGTGCCAGCAGTTACCGCGGGGGACTCGAGACCCAGTACTTC

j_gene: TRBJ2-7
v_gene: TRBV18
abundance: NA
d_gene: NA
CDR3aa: CASSPRAAGGISYEQYF
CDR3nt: TGTGCCAGCTCACCAAGGGCTGCGGGCGGCATATCCTACGAGCAGTACTTC

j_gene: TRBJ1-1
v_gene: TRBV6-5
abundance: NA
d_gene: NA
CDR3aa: CASARRGAGNTEAFF
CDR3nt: TGTGCCAGCGCTCGCCGGGGGGCCGGGAACACTGAAGCTTTCTTT

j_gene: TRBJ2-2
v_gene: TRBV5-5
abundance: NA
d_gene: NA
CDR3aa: CASSLIDRTNTGELFF
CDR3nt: TGTGCCAGCAGCTTAATCGACAGAACTAACACCGGGGAGCTGTTTTTT

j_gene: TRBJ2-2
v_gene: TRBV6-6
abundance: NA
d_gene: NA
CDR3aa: CASRMDSNTGELFF
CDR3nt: TGTGCCAGCAGAATGGACAGCAACACCGGGGAGCTGTTTTTT

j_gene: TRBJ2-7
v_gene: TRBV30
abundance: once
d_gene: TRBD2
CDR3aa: CAWSSGGSSYEQYF
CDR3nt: TGTGCCTGGAGTAGCGGGGGGAGCTCCTACGAGCAGTACTTC

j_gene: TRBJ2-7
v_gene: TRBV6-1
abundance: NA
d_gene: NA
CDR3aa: CASRLGGLTYEQYF
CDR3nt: TGTGCCAGCAGACTTGGAGGGCTGACCTACGAGCAGTACTTC

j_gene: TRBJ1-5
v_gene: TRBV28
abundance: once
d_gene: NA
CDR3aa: CASNPSEGFGNQPQHF
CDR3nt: TGTGCCAGCAACCCCTCCGAGGGTTTCGGCAATCAGCCCCAGCATTTT

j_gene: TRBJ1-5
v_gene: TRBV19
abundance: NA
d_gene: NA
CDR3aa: CASSMKGINQPQHF
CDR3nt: TGTGCCAGTAGTATGAAGGGGATCAATCAGCCCCAGCATTTT

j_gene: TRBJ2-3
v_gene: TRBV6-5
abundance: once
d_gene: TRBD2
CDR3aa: CASSSLPGLEVDTQYF
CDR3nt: TGTGCCAGCAGTTCTTTACCGGGACTAGAAGTAGATACGCAGTATTTT

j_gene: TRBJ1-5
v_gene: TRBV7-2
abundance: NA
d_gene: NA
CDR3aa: CASSFSPGGQPQHF
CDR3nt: TGTGCCAGCAGCTTTAGCCCAGGAGGCCAGCCCCAGCATTTT

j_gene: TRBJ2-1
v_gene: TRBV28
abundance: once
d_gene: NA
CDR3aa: CASSFLASPWHEQFF
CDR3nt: TGTGCCAGCAGTTTTTTGGCTTCCCCGTGGCATGAGCAGTTCTTC

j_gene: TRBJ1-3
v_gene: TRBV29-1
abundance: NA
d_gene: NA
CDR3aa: CSVGADSSSGNTIYF
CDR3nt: TGCAGCGTTGGGGCGGACTCCTCATCTGGAAACACCATATATTTT

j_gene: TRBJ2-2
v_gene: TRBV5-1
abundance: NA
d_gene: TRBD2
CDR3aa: CASSFGLAGGPAGELFF
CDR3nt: TGCGCCAGCAGCTTCGGCCTAGCGGGAGGGCCCGCCGGGGAGCTGTTTTTT

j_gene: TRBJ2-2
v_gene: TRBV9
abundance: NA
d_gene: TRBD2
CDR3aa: CASSVASGITGELFF
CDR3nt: TGTGCCAGCAGCGTAGCTAGCGGGATCACCGGGGAGCTGTTTTTT

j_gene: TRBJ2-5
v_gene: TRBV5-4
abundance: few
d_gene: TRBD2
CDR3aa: CASSFGGGETQYF
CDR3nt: TGTGCCAGCAGCTTCGGCGGGGGAGAGACCCAGTACTTC

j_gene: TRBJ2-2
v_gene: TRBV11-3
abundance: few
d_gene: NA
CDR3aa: CASSLQGSAGELFF
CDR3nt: TGTGCCAGCAGCTTACAGGGTTCCGCCGGGGAGCTGTTTTTT

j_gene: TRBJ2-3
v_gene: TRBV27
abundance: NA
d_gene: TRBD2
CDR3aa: CASRWTSGDTDTQYF
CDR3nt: TGTGCCAGCAGATGGACTAGCGGGGATACAGATACGCAGTATTTT

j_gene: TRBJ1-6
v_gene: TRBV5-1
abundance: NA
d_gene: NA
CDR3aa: CASRITVSSYNSPLHF
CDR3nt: TGCGCCAGCAGGATAACAGTATCCTCCTATAATTCACCCCTCCACTTT

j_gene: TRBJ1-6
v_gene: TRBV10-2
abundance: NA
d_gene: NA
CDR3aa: CASSETTGSPLHF
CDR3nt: TGCGCCAGCAGTGAGACAACAGGTTCACCCCTCCACTTT

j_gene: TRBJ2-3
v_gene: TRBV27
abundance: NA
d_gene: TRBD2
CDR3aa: CASSNPGTSGSADTQYF
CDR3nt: TGTGCCAGCAGCAACCCAGGGACTAGCGGGAGCGCAGATACGCAGTATTTT

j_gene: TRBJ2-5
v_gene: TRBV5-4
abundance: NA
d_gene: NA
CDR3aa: CASSSDTGPQGETQYF
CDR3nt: TGTGCCAGCAGCTCGGACACGGGGCCCCAGGGGGAGACCCAGTACTTC

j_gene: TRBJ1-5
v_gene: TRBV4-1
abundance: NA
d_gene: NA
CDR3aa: CASSQVPARRGNQPQHF
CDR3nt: TGCGCCAGCAGCCAAGTGCCAGCACGACGGGGCAATCAGCCCCAGCATTTT

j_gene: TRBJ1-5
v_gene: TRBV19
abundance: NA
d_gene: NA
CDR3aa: CATGGGQLFYQPQHF
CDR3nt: TGTGCCACCGGGGGGGGACAACTTTTTTATCAGCCCCAGCATTTT

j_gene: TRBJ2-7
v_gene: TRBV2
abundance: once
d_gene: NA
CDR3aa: CASRSDIYEQYF
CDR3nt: TGTGCCAGCAGGTCCGACATCTACGAGCAGTACTTC

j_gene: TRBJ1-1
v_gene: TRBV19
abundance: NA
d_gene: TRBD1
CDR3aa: CASISGQWNTEAFF
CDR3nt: TGTGCCAGTATTTCGGGACAGTGGAACACTGAAGCTTTCTTT

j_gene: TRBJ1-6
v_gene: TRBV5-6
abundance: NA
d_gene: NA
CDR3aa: CASSVAGNRDNSPLHF
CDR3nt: TGTGCCAGCAGCGTGGCCGGAAACCGGGATAATTCACCCCTCCACTTT

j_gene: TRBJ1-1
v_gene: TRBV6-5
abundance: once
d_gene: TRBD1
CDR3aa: CASRRFGQVYEAFF
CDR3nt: TGTGCCAGCAGGCGATTTGGACAGGTGTATGAAGCTTTCTTT

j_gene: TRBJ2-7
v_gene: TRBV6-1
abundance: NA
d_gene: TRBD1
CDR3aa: CASSATGVSYEQYF
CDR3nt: TGTGCCAGCAGTGCGACAGGGGTCTCCTACGAGCAGTACTTC

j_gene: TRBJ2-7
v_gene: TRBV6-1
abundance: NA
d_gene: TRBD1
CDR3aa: CASSPDRANEQYF
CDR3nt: TGTGCCAGCAGCCCGGACAGGGCCAACGAGCAGTACTTC

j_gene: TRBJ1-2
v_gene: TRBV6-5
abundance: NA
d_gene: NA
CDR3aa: CASKAGVSKGYTF
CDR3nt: TGTGCCAGCAAGGCGGGGGTATCGAAAGGCTACACCTTC

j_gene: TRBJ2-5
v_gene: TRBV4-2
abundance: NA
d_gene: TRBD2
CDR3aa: CASSQGGLAGGPGETQYF
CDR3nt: TGTGCCAGCAGCCAAGGGGGACTAGCGGGAGGGCCGGGAGAGACCCAGTACTTC

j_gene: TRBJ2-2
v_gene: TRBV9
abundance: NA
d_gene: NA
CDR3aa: CASSVATRGTYTGELFF
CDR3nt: TGTGCCAGCAGCGTAGCTACTAGGGGGACCTACACCGGGGAGCTGTTTTTT

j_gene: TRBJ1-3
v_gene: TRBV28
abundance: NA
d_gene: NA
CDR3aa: CASSHGGSGNTIYF
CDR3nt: TGTGCCAGCAGTCATGGAGGCTCTGGAAACACCATATATTTT

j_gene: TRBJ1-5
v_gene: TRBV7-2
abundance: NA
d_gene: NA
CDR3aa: CASSLEAAFNQPQHF
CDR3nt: TGTGCCAGCAGCTTAGAGGCGGCTTTCAATCAGCCCCAGCATTTT

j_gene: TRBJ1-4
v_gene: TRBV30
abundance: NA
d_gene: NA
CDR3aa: CAWSVRVPITNEKLFF
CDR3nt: TGTGCCTGGAGTGTGAGGGTTCCCATAACTAATGAAAAACTGTTTTTT

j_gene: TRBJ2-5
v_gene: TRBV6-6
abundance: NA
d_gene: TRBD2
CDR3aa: CATTGTSGQETQYF
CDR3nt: TGTGCCACCACCGGGACTAGCGGCCAAGAGACCCAGTACTTC

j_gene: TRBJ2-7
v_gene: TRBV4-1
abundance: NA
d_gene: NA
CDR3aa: CASSQDLGREQYF
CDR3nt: TGCGCCAGCAGCCAAGATCTGGGCCGCGAGCAGTACTTC

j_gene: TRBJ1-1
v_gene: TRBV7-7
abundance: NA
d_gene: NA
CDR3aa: CASSQDSYTEAFF
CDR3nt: TGTGCTAGCAGCCAAGACAGCTACACTGAAGCTTTCTTT

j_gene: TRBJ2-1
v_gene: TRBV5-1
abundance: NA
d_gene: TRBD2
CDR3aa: CASSLPPGAGGYNEQFF
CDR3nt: TGCGCCAGCAGCTTGCCCCCTGGAGCGGGAGGCTACAATGAGCAGTTCTTC

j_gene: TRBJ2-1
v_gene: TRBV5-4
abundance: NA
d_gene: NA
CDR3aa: CASSFGGYNEQFF
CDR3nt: TGTGCCAGCAGCTTCGGAGGGTACAATGAGCAGTTCTTC

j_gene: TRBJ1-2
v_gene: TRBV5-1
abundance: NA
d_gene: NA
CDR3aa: CASSLALHQGNGYTF
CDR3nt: TGCGCCAGCAGCTTGGCCCTCCACCAGGGTAATGGCTACACCTTC

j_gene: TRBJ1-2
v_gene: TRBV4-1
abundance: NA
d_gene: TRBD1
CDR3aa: CASSQVAFGQGNGYTF
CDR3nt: TGCGCCAGCAGCCAAGTTGCTTTCGGACAGGGGAATGGCTACACCTTC